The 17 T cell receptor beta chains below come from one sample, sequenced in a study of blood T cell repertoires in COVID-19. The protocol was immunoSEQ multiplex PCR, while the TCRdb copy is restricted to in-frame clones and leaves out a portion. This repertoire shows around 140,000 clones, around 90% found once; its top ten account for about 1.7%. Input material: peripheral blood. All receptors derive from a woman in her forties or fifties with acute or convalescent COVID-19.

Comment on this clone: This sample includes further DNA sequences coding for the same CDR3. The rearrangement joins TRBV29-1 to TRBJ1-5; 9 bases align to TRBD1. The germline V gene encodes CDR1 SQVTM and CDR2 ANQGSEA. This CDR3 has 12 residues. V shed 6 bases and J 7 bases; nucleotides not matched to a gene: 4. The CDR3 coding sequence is TGCAGCGTCGGACAGGGGCGGCAGCCCCAGCATTTT. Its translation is CSVGQGRQPQHF.

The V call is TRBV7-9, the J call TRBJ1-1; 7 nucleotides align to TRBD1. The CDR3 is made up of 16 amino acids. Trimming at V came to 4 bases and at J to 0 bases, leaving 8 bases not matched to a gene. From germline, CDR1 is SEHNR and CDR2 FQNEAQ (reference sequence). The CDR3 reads CASSSQGVRMNTEAFF. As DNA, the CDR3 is TGTGCCAGCAGCTCCCAGGGGGTGAGGATGAACACTGAAGCTTTCTTT.

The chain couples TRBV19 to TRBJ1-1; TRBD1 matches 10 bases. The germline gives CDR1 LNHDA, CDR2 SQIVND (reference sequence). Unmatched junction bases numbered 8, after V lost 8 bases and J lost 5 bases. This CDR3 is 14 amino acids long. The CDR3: CASDPGTGVTEAFF. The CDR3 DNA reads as TGTGCCAGTGACCCCGGGACAGGGGTTACTGAAGCTTTCTTT.

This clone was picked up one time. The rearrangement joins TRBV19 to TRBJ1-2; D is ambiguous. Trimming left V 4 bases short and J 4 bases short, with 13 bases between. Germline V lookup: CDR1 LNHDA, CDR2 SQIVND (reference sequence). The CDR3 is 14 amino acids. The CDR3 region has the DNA TGTGCCAGTAGTAGCGCGCAGGTCCTCTATGGCTACACCTTC. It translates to CASSSAQVLYGYTF.

The CDR3 sequence is CASSIEGWNTIYF. CDR3 DNA sequence: TGTGCCAGTAGTATAGAGGGCTGGAATACCATATATTTT. The chain uses TRBV19 and TRBJ1-3; no definite D call. Germline V gives CDR1 LNHDA, CDR2 SQIVND (reference sequence). This CDR3 has 13 amino acids. V was cut by 0 bases and J by 10 bases, with 10 bases left in between.

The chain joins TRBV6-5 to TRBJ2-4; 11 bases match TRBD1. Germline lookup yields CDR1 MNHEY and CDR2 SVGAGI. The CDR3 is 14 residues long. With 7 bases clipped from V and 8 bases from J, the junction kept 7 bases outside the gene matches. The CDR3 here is CASTLGTGGDIQYF. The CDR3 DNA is TGTGCCAGCACCCTAGGGACAGGGGGAGACATTCAGTACTTC.

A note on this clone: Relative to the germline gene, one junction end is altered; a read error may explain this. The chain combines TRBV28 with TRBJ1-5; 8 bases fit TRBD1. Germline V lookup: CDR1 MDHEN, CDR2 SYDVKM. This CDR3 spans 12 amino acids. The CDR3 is CASSLSGQGRDF. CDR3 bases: TGTGCCAGCAGTTTGTCAGGACAGGGTCGGGATTTT.

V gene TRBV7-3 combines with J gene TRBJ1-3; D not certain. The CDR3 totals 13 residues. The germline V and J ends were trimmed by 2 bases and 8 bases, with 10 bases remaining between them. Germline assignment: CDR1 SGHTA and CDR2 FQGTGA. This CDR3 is CASSLGTRDTIYF. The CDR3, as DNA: TGTGCCAGCAGCTTAGGAACACGGGACACCATATATTTT.

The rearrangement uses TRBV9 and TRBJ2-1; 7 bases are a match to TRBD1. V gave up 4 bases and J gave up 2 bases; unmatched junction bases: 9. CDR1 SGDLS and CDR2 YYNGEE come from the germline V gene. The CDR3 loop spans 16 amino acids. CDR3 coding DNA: TGTGCCAGCAGCATCGCCGGGACAGATACCTACAATGAGCAGTTCTTC. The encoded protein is CASSIAGTDTYNEQFF.

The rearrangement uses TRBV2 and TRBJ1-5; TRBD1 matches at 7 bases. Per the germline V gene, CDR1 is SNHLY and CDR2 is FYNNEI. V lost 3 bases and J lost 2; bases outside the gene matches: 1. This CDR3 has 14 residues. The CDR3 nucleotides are TGTGCCAGCAGTGACACAGGGGGCAATCAGCCCCAGCATTTT. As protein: CASSDTGGNQPQHF.

CDR3 nucleotides: TGCGCCAGCAGCTTGACAGGGAGCACTGAAGCTTTCTTT. Encoded protein: CASSLTGSTEAFF. The chain uses TRBV5-1 and TRBJ1-1; tentative D call: TRBD1 (6 bases). Germline lookup yields CDR1 SGHRS and CDR2 YFSETQ. The length of the CDR3 is 13 residues. Trimming removed 1 base at V and 4 bases at J, with 8 bases between.

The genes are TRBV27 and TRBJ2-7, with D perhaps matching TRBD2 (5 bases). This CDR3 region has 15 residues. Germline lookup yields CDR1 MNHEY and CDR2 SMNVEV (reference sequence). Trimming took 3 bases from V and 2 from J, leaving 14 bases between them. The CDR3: CASSFGIEGTYEQYF. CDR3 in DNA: TGTGCCAGCAGTTTTGGTATAGAGGGAACCTACGAGCAGTACTTC.

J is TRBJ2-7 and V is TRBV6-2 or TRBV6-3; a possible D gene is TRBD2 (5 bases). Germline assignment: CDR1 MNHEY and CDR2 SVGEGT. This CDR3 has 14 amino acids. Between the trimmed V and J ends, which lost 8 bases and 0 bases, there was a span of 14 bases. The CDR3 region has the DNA TGTGCCAGCGGCTACTTAGCGAGCTCCTACGAGCAGTACTTC. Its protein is CASGYLASSYEQYF.

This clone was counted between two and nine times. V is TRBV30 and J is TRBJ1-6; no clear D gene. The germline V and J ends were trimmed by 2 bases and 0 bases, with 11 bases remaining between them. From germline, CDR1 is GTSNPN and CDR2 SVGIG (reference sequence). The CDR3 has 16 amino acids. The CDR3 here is CAWSIDTLSYNSPLHF. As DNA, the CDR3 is TGTGCCTGGAGTATAGACACTCTCTCCTATAATTCACCCCTCCACTTT.

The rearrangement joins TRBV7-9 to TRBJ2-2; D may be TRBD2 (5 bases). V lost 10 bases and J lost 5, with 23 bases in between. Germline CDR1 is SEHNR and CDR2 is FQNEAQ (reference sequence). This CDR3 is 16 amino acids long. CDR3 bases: TGTGCCACCCCCCCTACCCTGGCTAGCCCAACCGGGGAGCTGTTTTTT. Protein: CATPPTLASPTGELFF.

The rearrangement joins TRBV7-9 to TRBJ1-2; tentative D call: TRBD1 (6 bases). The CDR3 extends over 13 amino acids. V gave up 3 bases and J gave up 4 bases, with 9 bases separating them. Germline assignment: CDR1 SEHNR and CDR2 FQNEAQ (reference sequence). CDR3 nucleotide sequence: TGTGCCAGCAGCTTGGACAGTGTCTATGGCTACACCTTC. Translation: CASSLDSVYGYTF.

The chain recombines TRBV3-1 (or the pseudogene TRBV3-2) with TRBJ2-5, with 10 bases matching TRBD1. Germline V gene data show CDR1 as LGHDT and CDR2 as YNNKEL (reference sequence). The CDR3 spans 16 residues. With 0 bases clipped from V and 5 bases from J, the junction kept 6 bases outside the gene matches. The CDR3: CASSQDGTGDEETQYF. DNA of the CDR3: TGTGCCAGCAGCCAAGACGGGACAGGGGATGAGGAGACCCAGTACTTC.